This T cell receptor beta chain was identified during a study of glioma-infiltrating T cells. The study, taken as a whole, reports: Non-neoplastic patients had below-expected tissue-blood divergence, while all gliomas exceeded expectation.

The iRepertoire nested amplicon-rescue multiplex PCR amplified TCR alpha and beta CDR3s from RNA. MiXCR was run by TCRdb on the multiplex PCR reads, yielding one entry per CDR3 protein. Of roughly 120,000 distinct CDR3 sequences listed, roughly 25% are singletons. This clonotype was observed at least ten times. The antigen is undetermined. The sequencing input was glioma tissue, nonneoplastic brain tissue, or PBMCs (not recorded which). The TCR was taken from a human donor with low-grade glioma or glioblastoma, undergoing nonglioma brain surgery, or in good health (not recorded which).

The CDR3 region is CASGEGSLNQPQHF. CDR3 sequence (DNA): TGTGCCAGCGGTGAGGGCAGTCTCAATCAGCCCCAGCATTTT. The V call is TRBV28, the J call TRBJ1-5; unclear D gene. Germline CDR1 is MDHEN and CDR2 is SYDVKM. Trimming took off 8 bases at V and 3 bases at J, with 14 bases between the two ends. The CDR3 spans 14 residues.